Each of the 8 T cell receptor beta chains below was sequenced from the same sample in a study of T cells after yellow fever vaccination. TCRdb fed the 5' RACE reads into MiXCR, producing one record per CDR3 protein. Of about 550,000 distinct CDR3 sequences listed, about 19% are singletons. The sample in question was PBMCs, obtained 15 days after the yellow fever booster vaccination. The source of these receptors is a man younger than 45 who received the YFV17D yellow fever vaccine.

This clonotype was seen only a few times. V and J are TRBV7-8 and TRBJ1-3; D gene ambiguous. Germline values: CDR1 SGHVS, CDR2 FQNEAQ. The V end lost 4 bases, the J end lost 8 bases, and 6 bases lay between the germline ends. The CDR3 spans 11 residues. As DNA, the CDR3 is TGTGCCAGCAGCTCAGGTTACACCATATATTTT. Amino acid sequence: CASSSGYTIYF. The whole variable domain, remainder taken from reference TRBV7-8 and TRBJ1-3, is GAGVSQSPRYKVAKRGQDVALRCDPISGHVSLFWYQQALGQGPEFLTYFQNEAQLDKSGLPSDRFFAERPEGSVSTLKIQRTQQEDSAVYLCASSSGYTIYFGEGSWLTVV.

The V and J genes are TRBV29-1 and TRBJ2-5; 8 bases fit TRBD1. The CDR3 length is 13 residues. In germline, CDR1 is SQVTM, CDR2 ANQGSEA. Trimming removed 5 bases from V and 7 bases from J; junction bases left unmatched: 9. CDR3 region: CSVFAGGYGTQYF. The DNA for the CDR3 is TGCAGCGTTTTCGCAGGGGGCTACGGGACCCAGTACTTC.

Only a few counts were recorded for this clonotype. The chain carries TRBV20-1 and TRBJ2-5; D tentatively fits TRBD1 or TRBD2 (5 bases each). CDR3 length: 15 amino acids. The V gene lost 3 bases and the J gene lost 2 bases, with 16 bases spanning the gap. The germline V gene encodes CDR1 DFQATT and CDR2 SNEGSKA (reference sequence). CDR3 amino acids: CSASVPGPRQETQYF. In DNA, the CDR3 is TGCAGTGCTAGCGTACCGGGGCCCCGACAAGAGACCCAGTACTTC.

The chain combines TRBV12-3 or TRBV12-4 with TRBJ2-7; D not resolved. This CDR3 comprises 12 residues. V lost 5 bases and J 9 bases, leaving 14 bases between the germline ends. CDR3 sequence reads: CASSPAGIGQYF. CDR3 sequence (DNA): TGTGCCAGCAGTCCGGCCGGAATCGGGCAGTACTTC.

The chain is built from TRBV20-1 and TRBJ2-7; a weak D match, TRBD1 (6 bases). The germline gives CDR1 DFQATT, CDR2 SNEGSKA (reference sequence). V lost 3 bases, J lost 2 bases, and 8 bases lay in between. CDR3 size: 12 residues. CDR3 nucleotide sequence: TGCAGTGCTAGGGGACAAACCTACGAGCAGTACTTC. Protein product: CSARGQTYEQYF.

The gene calls are TRBV24-1 and TRBJ2-1, with D perhaps matching TRBD1 or TRBD2 (6 bases each). From germline, CDR1 is KGHDR and CDR2 SFDVKD. V was shortened by 4 bases and J by 9 bases, with 12 bases between the two germline ends. This CDR3 contains 13 residues. The CDR3: CATSDQSGAEQFF. The CDR3 region has the DNA TGTGCCACCAGTGACCAGTCGGGGGCTGAGCAGTTCTTC.

The V call is TRBV20-1, the J call TRBJ2-1; D not certain. Germline V CDR1 and CDR2: DFQATT, SNEGSKA (reference sequence). Trimming left V 6 bases short and J 9 bases short, with 12 bases between. The length of the CDR3 is 11 residues. The DNA of the CDR3 is TGCAGTGCCCCTCTTTGGGGTGAGCAGTTCTTC. Protein: CSAPLWGEQFF.

The V and J genes are TRBV19 and TRBJ2-5; 9 bases align to TRBD1. This CDR3 region has 13 residues. Trimming removed 8 bases from V and 1 base from J; junction bases left unmatched: 2. CDR1 LNHDA and CDR2 SQIVND come from the germline V gene (reference sequence). For the CDR3, the DNA is TGTGCCAGTGGACAGGGGACCCAAGAGACCCAGTACTTC. Translating it yields CASGQGTQETQYF.